Below, 6 T cell receptor beta chains from the same sample are listed, as sequenced in a study of molecular identifiers for immune sequencing clone quantification. TCRdb ran MiXCR on the PCR reads and lists one entry per CDR3 protein. The data contain 400,000 to 600,000 distinct CDR3 sequences, about a fifth of them singletons. The sample taken for sequencing was naive CD8+ T cells from blood, with Jurkat cell RNA spiked in. Documented subset: FACS-sorted CD8+CD4-CCR7+CD45RA+ naive T cells. Source of these receptors: a human donor in good health. Some libraries in this study had Jurkat cell RNA spiked in.

The sample holds many counts of this clonotype. This chain uses TRBV6-2 or TRBV6-3 with TRBJ1-1; no firm D call. This CDR3 is built from 13 residues. Germline assignment: CDR1 MNHEY and CDR2 SVGEGT. The ends were cut back, 1 base at V and 0 bases at J, with 3 bases in the middle. Here the CDR3 reads CASSYLVNTEAFF. CDR3 nucleotide sequence: TGTGCCAGCAGTTACTTGGTGAACACTGAAGCTTTCTTT.

This clonotype was detected a few times. The chain has TRBV7-9 and TRBJ2-7, with D perhaps matching TRBD2 (6 bases). From germline, CDR1 is SEHNR and CDR2 FQNEAQ (reference sequence). Trimming stripped 7 bases from V and 2 bases from J, with 18 bases between. This CDR3 region has 15 residues. CDR3 nucleotide sequence: TGTGCCAGCAAGGAGTTAATCGGGAGCCCCTACGAGCAGTACTTC. Its protein product is CASKELIGSPYEQYF.

This clonotype was recorded a few times. The chain carries TRBV9 and TRBJ2-6; 9 nucleotides match TRBD1. V shed 2 bases, J shed 1 base, and the junction held 13 bases outside the gene matches. The CDR3 length is 20 residues. Germline assignment: CDR1 SGDLS and CDR2 YYNGEE. This CDR3 reads CASSVSKGQGPSSGANVLTF. The CDR3 nucleotides are TGTGCCAGCAGCGTGAGTAAGGGACAGGGCCCGTCGTCTGGGGCCAACGTCCTGACTTTC. Variable domain in full (rest from reference TRBV9 and TRBJ2-6): DSGVTQTPKHLITATGQRVTLRCSPRSGDLSVYWYQQSLDQGLQFLIQYYNGEERAKGNILERFSAQQFPDLHSELNLSSLELGDSALYFCASSVSKGQGPSSGANVLTFGAGSRLTVL.

This sequence joins TRBV28 and TRBJ2-7, with 10 bases identical to TRBD2. From germline, CDR1 is MDHEN and CDR2 SYDVKM. This CDR3 has 16 residues. Unmatched junction bases numbered 5, after V lost 2 bases and J lost 1 base. The CDR3 nucleotides are TGTGCCAGCAGTTTAGTACTAGCGGGATTATCCTACGAGCAGTACTTC. Amino acids: CASSLVLAGLSYEQYF. The complete variable domain, with remaining parts taken from reference TRBV28 and TRBJ2-7, reads DVKVTQSSRYLVKRTGEKVFLECVQDMDHENMFWYRQDPGLGLRLIYFSYDVKMKEKGDIPEGYSVSREKKERFSLILESASTNQTSMYLCASSLVLAGLSYEQYFGPGTRLTVT.

This clonotype occurred many times. The chain is built from TRBV5-1 and TRBJ2-7; D unresolved. The CDR3 is 11 residues long. The germline V and J ends were trimmed by 2 bases and 5 bases, with 5 bases remaining between them. Germline V CDR1 and CDR2: SGHRS, YFSETQ. The CDR3 nucleotides are TGCGCCAGCAGCTTTAGGGACGAGCAGTACTTC. Its translation is CASSFRDEQYF. The complete variable domain, with remaining parts taken from reference TRBV5-1 and TRBJ2-7, reads KAGVTQTPRYLIKTRGQQVTLSCSPISGHRSVSWYQQTPGQGLQFLFEYFSETQRNKGNFPGRFSGRQFSNSRSEMNVSTLELGDSALYLCASSFRDEQYFGPGTRLTVT.

This clonotype was recorded at least ten times. The chain couples TRBV7-2 to TRBJ2-1, with 10 positions matching TRBD2. J lost 0 bases, V lost 5 bases, and 13 bases had no gene match. Germline-derived CDR1 and CDR2 are SGHTA and FQGNSA. The CDR3 consists of 19 residues. The CDR3 bases are TGTGCCAGCAGCCCGGGACTAGCGTACTCAACCAGCTCCTACAATGAGCAGTTCTTC. Its protein product is CASSPGLAYSTSSYNEQFF. The full variable domain, completed using reference TRBV7-2 and TRBJ2-1, is GAGVSQSPSNKVTEKGKDVELRCDPISGHTALYWYRQSLGQGLEFLIYFQGNSAPDKSGLPSDRFSAERTGGSVSTLTIQRTQQEDSAVYLCASSPGLAYSTSSYNEQFFGPGTRLTVL.